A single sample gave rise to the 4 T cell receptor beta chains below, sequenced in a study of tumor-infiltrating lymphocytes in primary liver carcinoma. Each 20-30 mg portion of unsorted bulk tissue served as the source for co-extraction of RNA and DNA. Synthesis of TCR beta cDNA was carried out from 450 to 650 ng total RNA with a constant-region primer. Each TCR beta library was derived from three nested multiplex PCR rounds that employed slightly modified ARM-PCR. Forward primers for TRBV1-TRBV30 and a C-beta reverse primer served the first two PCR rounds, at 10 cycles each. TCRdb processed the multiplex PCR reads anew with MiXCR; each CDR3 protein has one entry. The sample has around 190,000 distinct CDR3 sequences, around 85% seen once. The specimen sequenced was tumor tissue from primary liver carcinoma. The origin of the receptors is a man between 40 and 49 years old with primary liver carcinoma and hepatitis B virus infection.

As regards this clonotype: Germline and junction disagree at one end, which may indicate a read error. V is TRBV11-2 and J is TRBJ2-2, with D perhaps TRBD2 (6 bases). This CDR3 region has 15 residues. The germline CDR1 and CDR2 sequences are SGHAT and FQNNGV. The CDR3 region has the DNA TGTGCCAGCAGTCATGTCCGGGGGTGGACCGGGAAGCTGTTTTTT. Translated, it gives CASSHVRGWTGKLFF.

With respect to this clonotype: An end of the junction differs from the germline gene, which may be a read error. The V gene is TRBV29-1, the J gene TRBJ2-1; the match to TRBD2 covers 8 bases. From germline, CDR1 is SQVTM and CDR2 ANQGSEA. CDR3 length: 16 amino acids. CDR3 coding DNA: TGCGGCGTTGAGGGAGTAGCGGGAAGAGGTTTCAATGATCAGTTCTTC. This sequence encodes CGVEGVAGRGFNDQFF.

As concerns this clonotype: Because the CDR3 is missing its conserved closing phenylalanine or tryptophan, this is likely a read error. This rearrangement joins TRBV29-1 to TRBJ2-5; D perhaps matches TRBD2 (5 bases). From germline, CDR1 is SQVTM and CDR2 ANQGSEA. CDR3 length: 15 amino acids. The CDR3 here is CSVEFAAGRSETQYI. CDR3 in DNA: TGCAGCGTTGAATTCGCGGCGGGTAGATCGGAGACTCAGTACATC.

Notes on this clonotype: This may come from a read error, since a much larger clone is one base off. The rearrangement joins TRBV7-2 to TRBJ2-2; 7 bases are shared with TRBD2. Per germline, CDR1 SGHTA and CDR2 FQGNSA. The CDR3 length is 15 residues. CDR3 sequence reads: CPSSGTSSYTGELFF. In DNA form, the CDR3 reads TGTCCCAGCAGCGGGACGAGTTCGTACACCGGGGAGCTGTTTTTT.